This T cell receptor (beta chain) appears in the sequencing data of a study of cytomegalovirus exposure and HLA in healthy donors. Study information: The 650 to 850 first-cohort repertoires and the 95 to 150 validation repertoires shared the same platform, a later analysis reported. Study-level results: Associated with cytomegalovirus, according to the listing, were 150 to 200 TCR beta chains. That first-cohort TCR clusters tended to co-occur in the roughly 120 validation repertoires was found in a later analysis. The study found most TCR sequences rare, yet found some public TCRs in many donors.

This clone was counted once. Its target is unknown. Other DNA sequences in this sample translate to the same CDR3. Using immunoSEQ multiplex PCR, the repertoire was profiled, and TCRdb retains in-frame clones only, with some absent. Counted here are 100,000 to 150,000 clones, around 92% occurring once; the ten biggest clones make up about 3%. Trimming cost V 4 bases and J 5 bases; bases outside gene matches: 3. The CDR3 spans 13 residues. Germline assignment: CDR1 MNHEY and CDR2 SMNVEV (reference sequence). The sample comprised PBMCs. The receptor's source is a man aged 25-45 years in good health and CMV-seronegative. V and J are TRBV27 and TRBJ1-2; the match to TRBD1 covers 8 bases. CDR3 DNA sequence: TGTGCCAGCAGTTCGACAGGGGATTATGGCTACACCTTC. It codes for CASSSTGDYGYTF.